These 12 T cell receptor beta chains were sequenced from one sample in a study of HIV-infected patients and healthy controls. Whole blood was used without fractionation, so all unsorted peripheral T cells were included. Reverse transcription used 450 to 650 ng RNA and constant-region primers for alpha and beta. Using multiplexing indices, alpha and beta chain libraries were generated apart by chain-specific third strand synthesis. TCRdb used MiXCR to reprocess the 5' RACE reads, holding one entry per CDR3 protein. Here the sample spans more than 15,000 distinct CDR3 sequences, 5% to 6.5% being singletons. The sample comprised blood. These receptors all come from an adult in good health.

This clonotype is classed as medium-sized. The genes are TRBV4-1 and TRBJ1-4; TRBD1 is a possible D gene (5 bases). CDR1 MGHRA and CDR2 YSYEKL come from the germline V gene. CDR3 length: 16 amino acids. V was clipped by 1 base and J by 2 bases, with 11 bases between them. CDR3 sequence reads: CASSQGEGRTNEKLFF. CDR3 DNA: TGCGCCAGCAGCCAAGGAGAGGGGAGGACTAATGAAAAACTGTTTTTT.

The rearrangement uses TRBV19 and TRBJ2-1; D is uncertain. Germline CDR1 and CDR2: LNHDA and SQIVND (reference sequence). V lost 7 bases to trimming and J lost 5 bases, with 12 bases between them. This CDR3 has 13 amino acids. CDR3 in amino acids: CASKGISHNEQFF. CDR3 DNA: TGTGCCAGTAAGGGCATAAGCCACAATGAGCAGTTCTTC.

This clonotype is judged medium-sized (0.01 to 0.1%). The chain is built from TRBV2 and TRBJ1-1; tentatively, D is TRBD1 (5 bases). Germline-derived CDR1 and CDR2 are SNHLY and FYNNEI. The V and J ends lost 4 bases and 1 base respectively, with 7 bases between them. This CDR3 is 13 amino acids long. The CDR3 loop is CASSGQSNTEAFF. DNA of the CDR3: TGTGCCAGCAGTGGACAGTCGAACACTGAAGCTTTCTTT. The full variable domain, in which reference TRBV2 and TRBJ1-1 provide the parts outside the CDR3, is EPEVTQTPSHQVTQMGQEVILRCVPISNHLYFYWYRQILGQKVEFLVSFYNNEISEKSEIFDDQFSVERPDGSNFTLKIRSTKLEDSAMYFCASSGQSNTEAFFGQGTRLTVV.

This clonotype was seen repeatedly, ten times or more. This sequence joins TRBV18 and TRBJ1-1; 10 bases are a match to TRBD1. There are 14 residues in the CDR3. V shed 1 base, J shed 11 bases, and the junction held 7 bases outside the gene matches. Germline V CDR1 and CDR2: KGHSH, LQKENI. Written as DNA, the CDR3 is TGTGCCAGCTCACCACTAACGGGACAGGGGTTTGCTTTCTTT. Its translation: CASSPLTGQGFAFF. Full variable domain (outside the CDR3, taken from reference TRBV18 and TRBJ1-1): NAGVMQNPRHLVRRRGQEARLRCSPMKGHSHVYWYRQLPEEGLKFMVYLQKENIIDESGMPKERFSAEFPKEGPSILRIQQVVRGDSAAYFCASSPLTGQGFAFFGQGTRLTVV.

The gene calls are TRBV29-1 and TRBJ2-1; TRBD2 agrees at 10 bases. Germline lookup yields CDR1 SQVTM and CDR2 ANQGSEA. CDR3 size: 16 residues. V dropped 2 bases and J dropped 0; count of bases not matched to a gene: 4. The CDR3 protein is CSVELAGAFSYNEQFF. The CDR3 coding sequence is TGCAGCGTTGAACTAGCGGGGGCCTTCTCCTACAATGAGCAGTTCTTC.

This clonotype was observed at least ten times. V and J are TRBV6-5 and TRBJ1-3, with D possibly TRBD1 on 5 matching bases. CDR1 MNHEY and CDR2 SVGAGI come from the germline V gene. Trimming took 6 bases from V and 1 from J, leaving 10 bases between them. The CDR3 runs to 14 residues. The CDR3 sequence is CASRKDISGNTIYF. The DNA of the CDR3 is TGTGCCAGCAGAAAGGACATATCTGGAAACACCATATATTTT.

This clonotype rates as medium-sized. This chain uses TRBV6-2 or TRBV6-3 with TRBJ1-5; 7 positions match TRBD1. Losses at the gene ends were 2 bases for V and 0 bases for J; bases not matched to a gene: 7. Germline values: CDR1 MNHEY, CDR2 SVGEGT. The length of the CDR3 is 17 residues. The CDR3 loop reads CASSYTSTGSSNQPQHF. CDR3 coding DNA: TGTGCCAGCAGTTACACCTCGACAGGGTCTAGCAATCAGCCCCAGCATTTT.

This clonotype was recorded many times. The chain couples TRBV5-1 to TRBJ2-3, with D possibly being TRBD2 (5 bases). V was clipped by 4 bases and J by 2 bases, with 17 bases between them. Germline V gene data show CDR1 as SGHRS and CDR2 as YFSETQ. The CDR3 runs 16 residues. The CDR3 bases are TGCGCCAGCAGCCCGGACTCTCCCTACGACACAGATACGCAGTATTTT. Protein sequence: CASSPDSPYDTDTQYF.

This clonotype was found many times. The V gene is TRBV7-3, the J gene TRBJ2-3; 9 bases map to TRBD2. Trimming at V came to 5 bases and at J to 4 bases, leaving 10 bases not matched to a gene. CDR3 size: 16 residues. Germline loops: CDR1 SGHTA, CDR2 FQGTGA. CDR3 nucleotide sequence: TGTGCCAGCAGCCTACGCGCGGGGGGGCTTTCAGATACGCAGTATTTT. Its protein product is CASSLRAGGLSDTQYF.

This clonotype was detected many times. The rearrangement uses TRBV5-1 and TRBJ2-5, with TRBD2 matching over 11 bases. The CDR3 sequence is 16 residues long. V shed 4 bases and J 2 bases; nucleotides not matched to a gene: 7. Germline assignment: CDR1 SGHRS and CDR2 YFSETQ. DNA for the CDR3: TGCGCCAGCAGCCCATCTGGGACTAGCGGACAAGAGACCCAGTACTTC. Its protein is CASSPSGTSGQETQYF.

Many counts were recorded for this clonotype. The V call is TRBV27, the J call TRBJ2-3; the match to TRBD2 covers 8 bases. This CDR3 has 17 residues. Unmatched junction bases numbered 15, after V lost 5 bases and J lost 5 bases. CDR1 MNHEY and CDR2 SMNVEV come from the germline V gene (reference sequence). The DNA for the CDR3 is TGTGCCAGCAGTCAGGGAGCGGGGGCCCGCGCGGTAGATACGCAGTATTTT. This gives the protein CASSQGAGARAVDTQYF.

The genes are TRBV29-1 and TRBJ2-4, with D uncertain. V was clipped by 4 bases and J by 9 bases, with 13 bases between them. From germline, CDR1 is SQVTM and CDR2 ANQGSEA. The CDR3 sequence is 12 residues long. Here the CDR3 DNA reads TGCAGCGTTGCCCGACAAATCGGCATTCAGTACTTC. Translation gives CSVARQIGIQYF. The full variable domain, with the rest looked up from reference TRBV29-1 and TRBJ2-4, is SAVISQKPSRDICQRGTSLTIQCQVDSQVTMMFWYRQQPGQSLTLIATANQGSEATYESGFVIDKFPISRPNLTFSTLTVSNMSPEDSSIYLCSVARQIGIQYFGAGTRLSVL.